This record concerns one T cell receptor (beta chain) sequence. Assay used: immunoSEQ multiplex PCR; TCRdb lists only in-frame clones, some missing. The table records roughly 100,000 clones, over 90% of them present only once. CDR1 is DFQATT, CDR2 SNEGSKA, per germline (reference sequence). This CDR3 is 11 amino acids long. Trimming left V 8 bases short and J 5 bases short, with 13 bases between. The sample belongs to a study of siplizumab effects on memory and regulatory T cells. The source of this sequence is a human donor in good health. Sequenced material: Tregs sorted from blood. The chain links TRBV20-1 to TRBJ2-7; D may be TRBD2 (6 bases). The CDR3 DNA is TGCAGTTCTCCGGGACTTAACGAGCAGTACTTC. It codes for CSSPGLNEQYF.